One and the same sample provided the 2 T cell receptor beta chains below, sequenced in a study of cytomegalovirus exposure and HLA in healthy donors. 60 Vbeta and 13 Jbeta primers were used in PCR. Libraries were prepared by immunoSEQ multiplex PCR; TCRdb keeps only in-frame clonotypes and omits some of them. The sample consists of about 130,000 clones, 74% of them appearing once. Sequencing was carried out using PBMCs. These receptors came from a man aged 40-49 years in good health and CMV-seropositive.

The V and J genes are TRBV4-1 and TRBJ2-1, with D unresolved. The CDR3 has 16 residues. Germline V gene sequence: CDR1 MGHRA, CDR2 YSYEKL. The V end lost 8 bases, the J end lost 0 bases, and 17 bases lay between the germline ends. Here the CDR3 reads CASSRLPPSSYNEQFF. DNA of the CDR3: TGCGCCAGCTCCCGCTTACCCCCGAGCTCCTACAATGAGCAGTTCTTC.

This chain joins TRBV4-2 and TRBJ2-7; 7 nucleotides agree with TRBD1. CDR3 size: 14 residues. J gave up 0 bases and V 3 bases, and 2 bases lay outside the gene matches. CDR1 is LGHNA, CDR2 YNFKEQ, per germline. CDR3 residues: CASSHRDSSYEQYF. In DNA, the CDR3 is TGTGCCAGCAGCCACAGGGACAGCTCCTACGAGCAGTACTTC.